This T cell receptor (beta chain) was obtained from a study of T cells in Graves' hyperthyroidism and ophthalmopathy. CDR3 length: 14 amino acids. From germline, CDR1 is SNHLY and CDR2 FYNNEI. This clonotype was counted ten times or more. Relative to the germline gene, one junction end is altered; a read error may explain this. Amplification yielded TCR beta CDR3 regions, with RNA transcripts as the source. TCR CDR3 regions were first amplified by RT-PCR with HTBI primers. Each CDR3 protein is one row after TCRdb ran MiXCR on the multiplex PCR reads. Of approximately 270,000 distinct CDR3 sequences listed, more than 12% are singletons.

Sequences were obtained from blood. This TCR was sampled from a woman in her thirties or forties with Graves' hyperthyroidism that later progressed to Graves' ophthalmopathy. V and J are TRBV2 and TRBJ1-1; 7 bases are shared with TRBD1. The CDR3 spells CTSSERGLNTEAFF. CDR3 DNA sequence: TGTACCAGCAGTGAAAGGGGGCTGAACACTGAAGCTTTCTTT.